A single sample is the source of the 30 T cell receptor beta chains below, sequenced in a study of graft-versus-host responses after intestinal transplantation. This table comes from immunoSEQ multiplex PCR, and its TCRdb copy is limited to in-frame clones, with some not included. This table has around 100,000 clones, roughly 87% appearing once. Their antigens are not known. Sequencing used unstimulated CD4+ T cells sorted from spleen or lymph node cells, obtained before transplant. These TCRs come from a human donor who was the organ donor for an intestinal transplant.

The chain employs TRBV5-6 and TRBJ2-5; 9 bases map to TRBD1. The V and J ends lost 4 bases and 4 bases, in that order; junction bases with no gene match: 5. This CDR3 is built from 14 residues. The germline CDR1 and CDR2 sequences are SGHDT and YYEEEE. The chain's CDR3 is CASSQMTGGETQYF. CDR3 DNA: TGTGCCAGCAGCCAGATGACAGGGGGAGAGACCCAGTACTTC.

The V gene is TRBV29-1, the J gene TRBJ2-5; 12 bases agree with TRBD2. J gave up 4 bases and V 6 bases, and 9 bases lay outside the gene matches. Germline V gene sequence: CDR1 SQVTM, CDR2 ANQGSEA. There are 15 residues in the CDR3. CDR3 nucleotide sequence: TGCAGCGTGACCGGACTAGCGGGGCTAGGAGAGACCCAGTACTTC. It specifies CSVTGLAGLGETQYF. The complete variable domain, with remaining parts taken from reference TRBV29-1 and TRBJ2-5, reads SAVISQKPSRDICQRGTSLTIQCQVDSQVTMMFWYRQQPGQSLTLIATANQGSEATYESGFVIDKFPISRPNLTFSTLTVSNMSPEDSSIYLCSVTGLAGLGETQYFGPGTRLLVL.

The chain employs TRBV5-5 and TRBJ1-1; no definite D call. In germline, CDR1 is SGHKS, CDR2 YYEKEE (reference sequence). Trimming cost V 0 bases and J 2 bases, with 8 bases left between them. This CDR3 region has 14 residues. As DNA, the CDR3 is TGTGCCAGCAGCTTGGGAGGTAAAAACACTGAAGCTTTCTTT. Its translation: CASSLGGKNTEAFF.

The gene calls are TRBV6-1 and TRBJ2-7, with a weak D call TRBD2 (6 bases). Trimming removed 7 bases at V and 3 bases at J, with 16 bases between. The CDR3 runs 14 residues. The germline CDR1 and CDR2 sequences are MNHNS and SASEGT. The CDR3 region has the DNA TGTGCCAGCACACCAGGAGGGGCGAACTACGAGCAGTACTTC. This sequence encodes CASTPGGANYEQYF.

The chain couples TRBV6-1 to TRBJ1-2; no definite D call. The CDR3 sequence is 13 residues long. The V end was cut by 5 bases, the J end by 5 bases, with 12 bases between. Germline V gene lookup returns CDR1 MNHNS and CDR2 SASEGT. Here the CDR3 DNA reads TGTGCCAGCAGTCCCACCATGGGATATGGCTACACCTTC. Amino acid sequence: CASSPTMGYGYTF.

The genes are TRBV5-4 and TRBJ1-2; the D is unclear. This CDR3 has 16 amino acids. V was cut by 7 bases and J by 2 bases, with 21 bases left in between. Germline values: CDR1 SGHNT, CDR2 YYREEE (reference sequence). For the CDR3, the DNA is TGTGCCAGCTCATGGCGCGTACCAGGAAAGAACTATGGCTACACCTTC. It specifies CASSWRVPGKNYGYTF.

Only a few counts were recorded for this clone. V and J are TRBV6-6 and TRBJ2-7; tentative D call: TRBD2 (7 bases). Trimming took 0 bases from V and 3 from J, leaving 15 bases between them. This CDR3 has 16 residues. Germline lookup yields CDR1 MNHNY and CDR2 SVGAGI (reference sequence). The CDR3 protein is CASSYSRGAISYEQYF. The CDR3 coding sequence is TGTGCCAGCAGTTACTCTCGGGGGGCAATAAGCTACGAGCAGTACTTC.

This clone came up once. V is TRBV30 and J is TRBJ1-5; 8 bases align to TRBD1. This CDR3 contains 14 residues. Germline V CDR1 and CDR2: GTSNPN, SVGIG (reference sequence). Trimming cost V 0 bases and J 3 bases; bases outside gene matches: 1. In DNA, the CDR3 is TGTGCCTGGAGTGTGGACAGGGCCAATCAGCCCCAGCATTTT. Translated: CAWSVDRANQPQHF. The full variable domain, with the rest looked up from reference TRBV30 and TRBJ1-5, is SQTIHQWPATLVQPVGSPLSLECTVEGTSNPNLYWYRQAAGRGLQLLFYSVGIGQISSEVPQNLSASRPQDRQFILSSKKLLLSDSGFYLCAWSVDRANQPQHFGDGTRLSIL.

This clone was counted a single time. This chain uses TRBV2 with TRBJ2-4, with 10 nucleotides matching TRBD1. V lost 2 bases, J lost 6 bases, and 7 bases stayed unmatched. The germline CDR1 and CDR2 sequences are SNHLY and FYNNEI. There are 16 residues in the CDR3. The CDR3: CASSELGDRGRNIQYF. The CDR3 region has the DNA TGTGCCAGCAGTGAATTGGGGGACAGGGGAAGAAACATTCAGTACTTC.

For this clone: The identical CDR3 is also encoded by other nucleotide sequences in the sample. The chain employs TRBV5-1 and TRBJ2-5; no definite D call. Germline CDR1 and CDR2: SGHRS and YFSETQ. The V end was cut by 2 bases, the J end by 4 bases, with 6 bases between. The CDR3 totals 12 residues. This CDR3 is CASSLDRETQYF. Written as DNA, the CDR3 is TGCGCCAGCAGCTTAGATAGAGAGACCCAGTACTTC.

The V gene is TRBV7-3, the J gene TRBJ1-2; the match to TRBD1 covers 8 bases. The CDR3 is 13 amino acids. J gave up 8 bases and V 5 bases, and 7 bases lay outside the gene matches. CDR1 is SGHTA, CDR2 FQGTGA, per germline. Here the CDR3 reads CASSNRGSEGYTF. In DNA, the CDR3 is TGTGCCAGCAGCAACAGGGGGTCGGAAGGCTACACCTTC.

The CDR3 DNA sequence: TGTGCCAGCAGACCCACAGGGGCTCTTTCTCAGCCCCAGCATTTT. Amino acids: CASRPTGALSQPQHF. The chain combines TRBV7-2 with TRBJ1-5; TRBD1 matches 7 bases. The V gene end was trimmed by 6 bases and the J gene end by 6 bases; junction bases not matched to a gene: 11. Per the germline V gene, CDR1 is SGHTA and CDR2 is FQGNSA. This CDR3 contains 15 residues.

This chain connects TRBV7-2 to TRBJ1-2; D may be TRBD1 (5 bases). V was shortened by 1 base and J by 0 bases, with 12 bases between the two germline ends. The CDR3 length is 16 residues. Per germline, CDR1 SGHTA and CDR2 FQGNSA. Here the CDR3 reads CASSLDGAGTNYGYTF. CDR3 nucleotide sequence: TGTGCCAGCAGCTTAGATGGGGCAGGGACTAACTATGGCTACACCTTC.

This clone was recorded only once. This chain connects TRBV2 to TRBJ1-5; unclear D gene. V shed 1 base and J shed 1 base, with 8 bases lying between them. CDR1 SNHLY and CDR2 FYNNEI come from the germline V gene. The CDR3 extends over 15 amino acids. Here the CDR3 reads CASSEGGRSNQPQHF. For the CDR3, the DNA is TGTGCCAGCAGTGAAGGAGGCAGGAGCAATCAGCCCCAGCATTTT.

This rearrangement joins TRBV2 to TRBJ2-3; D call uncertain. This CDR3 is 15 amino acids long. V was cut by 8 bases and J by 3 bases, with 18 bases left in between. Germline V lookup: CDR1 SNHLY, CDR2 FYNNEI. CDR3 sequence (DNA): TGTGCCAGCGCCGTTAGACGGGTTTTTACAGATACGCAGTATTTT. This gives the protein CASAVRRVFTDTQYF.

This chain links TRBV2 with TRBJ2-2, with 9 bases lining up with TRBD2. Per germline, CDR1 SNHLY and CDR2 FYNNEI. Germline trimming cut 4 bases from V and 6 bases from J; bases unmatched to any gene: 12. The length of the CDR3 is 17 residues. CDR3 sequence: CASSVSSAGGLPGELFF. DNA for the CDR3: TGTGCCAGCAGTGTGAGTTCGGCGGGGGGGCTACCCGGGGAGCTGTTTTTT.

This chain uses TRBV6-5 with TRBJ2-2, with D possibly TRBD1 on 6 matching bases. Germline V CDR1 and CDR2: MNHEY, SVGAGI. CDR3 length: 12 residues. Trimming pared 5 bases from V and 5 bases from J, leaving 6 bases between. CDR3 sequence: CASSTGTGELFF. The DNA of the CDR3 is TGTGCCAGCAGTACAGGGACCGGGGAGCTGTTTTTT.

The chain carries TRBV6-5 and TRBJ2-5; D possibly matches TRBD1 or TRBD2 (5 bases each). V lost 3 bases and J lost 7, with 18 bases in between. Germline V lookup: CDR1 MNHEY, CDR2 SVGAGI. The CDR3 is made up of 15 amino acids. CDR3 DNA sequence: TGTGCCAGCAGTTATGGGGCCACCCACGCGGGGACCCAGTACTTC. Translated: CASSYGATHAGTQYF.

This clone was detected only once. The chain couples TRBV4-2 to TRBJ1-3, with D perhaps TRBD1 (5 bases). The V end lost 0 bases, the J end lost 2 bases, and 17 bases lay between the germline ends. The CDR3 has 18 amino acids. CDR1 LGHNA and CDR2 YNFKEQ come from the germline V gene. CDR3 loop: CASSQDWGELNPGNTIYF. CDR3 DNA sequence: TGTGCCAGCAGCCAAGATTGGGGGGAATTAAATCCTGGAAACACCATATATTTT.

The CDR3 sequence: CASGTDEKLFF. The CDR3 DNA reads TGTGCCAGTGGGACAGATGAAAAACTGTTTTTT. The chain has TRBV6-4 and TRBJ1-4; 7 bases fit TRBD1. The CDR3 extends over 11 amino acids. Trimming removed 9 bases from V and 6 bases from J; junction bases left unmatched: 1. CDR1 is MRHNA, CDR2 SNTAGT, per germline.

The gene calls are TRBV29-1 and TRBJ1-2; 7 nucleotides match TRBD1. V was clipped by 6 bases and J by 8 bases; unmatched bases: 9. The germline CDR1 and CDR2 sequences are SQVTM and ANQGSEA. This CDR3 spans 12 amino acids. The CDR3 DNA reads as TGCAGCGTAAGGGGAACAGGGGACGGCTACACCTTC. It is translated as CSVRGTGDGYTF.

Here the CDR3 DNA reads TGCGCCAGCAGTGAGGGGACAAGCTCTGGAAACACCATATATTTT. Its protein is CASSEGTSSGNTIYF. The chain recombines TRBV10-2 with TRBJ1-3; D perhaps matches TRBD1 (6 bases). This CDR3 is built from 15 residues. Germline-derived CDR1 and CDR2 are WSHSY and SAAADI. Trimming left V 2 bases short and J 0 bases short, with 8 bases between.

The CDR3 DNA is TGTGCCAGCGGACGGGACCAGGCGGCCACCGGGGAGCTGTTTTTT. It specifies CASGRDQAATGELFF. The V gene is TRBV27, the J gene TRBJ2-2, with D perhaps given as TRBD1 or TRBD2 (5 bases each). Per germline, CDR1 MNHEY and CDR2 SMNVEV (reference sequence). The CDR3 extends over 15 amino acids. The germline V and J ends were trimmed by 8 bases and 4 bases, with 17 bases remaining between them.

The gene calls are TRBV9 and TRBJ2-5, with a possible D match to TRBD1 (5 bases). In germline, CDR1 is SGDLS, CDR2 YYNGEE. With 2 bases removed from V and 2 bases from J, the gap between germline ends came to 7 bases. There are 13 residues in the CDR3. The chain's CDR3 is CASSVGAQETQYF. In nucleotides, the CDR3 is TGTGCCAGCAGCGTTGGGGCGCAAGAGACCCAGTACTTC.

The chain combines TRBV7-7 with TRBJ2-2, with D perhaps matching TRBD2 (5 bases). CDR1 is SSHAT and CDR2 is FNYEAQ in the germline V gene (reference sequence). Trimming removed 1 base at V and 4 bases at J, with 13 bases between. There are 16 residues in the CDR3. The CDR3 sequence: CASSLEGNRGTGELFF. For the CDR3, the DNA is TGTGCCAGCAGCTTAGAGGGTAATCGGGGCACCGGGGAGCTGTTTTTT. The whole variable domain, remainder taken from reference TRBV7-7 and TRBJ2-2, is GAGVSQSPRYKVTKRGQDVTLRCDPISSHATLYWYQQALGQGPEFLTYFNYEAQPDKSGLPSDRFSAERPEGSISTLTIQRTEQRDSAMYRCASSLEGNRGTGELFFGEGSRLTVL.

The rearrangement uses TRBV7-3 and TRBJ2-7; TRBD2 aligns across 9 bases. The CDR3 spans 14 residues. The J segment lost 5 bases and the V segment lost 6 bases, leaving 8 bases of the junction unmatched. CDR1 and CDR2 (germline): SGHTA, FQGTGA. The chain's CDR3 is CASSPGLASNEQYF. CDR3 bases: TGTGCCAGCAGTCCGGGACTAGCCAGCAACGAGCAGTACTTC. The variable domain in full, completed from reference TRBV7-3 and TRBJ2-7, reads GAGVSQTPSNKVTEKGKYVELRCDPISGHTALYWYRQSLGQGPEFLIYFQGTGAADDSGLPNDRFFAVRPEGSVSTLKIQRTERGDSAVYLCASSPGLASNEQYFGPGTRLTVT.

The genes are TRBV7-9 and TRBJ1-2; tentatively, D is TRBD1 (5 bases). V was trimmed by 5 bases and J by 5 bases, leaving 15 bases between them. The germline gives CDR1 SEHNR, CDR2 FQNEAQ (reference sequence). The CDR3 extends over 14 amino acids. CDR3 in DNA: TGTGCCAGCAGCCGGCGGGAACAGGAGTATGGCTACACCTTC. Translated: CASSRREQEYGYTF.

The chain is built from TRBV7-9 and TRBJ2-3; no clear D gene. CDR3 length: 13 amino acids. Germline V gives CDR1 SEHNR, CDR2 FQNEAQ (reference sequence). V was shortened by 5 bases and J by 6 bases, with 12 bases between the two germline ends. CDR3 DNA sequence: TGTGCCAGCAGCCGGAGTAGTATGGATACGCAGTATTTT. It yields the protein CASSRSSMDTQYF.

The rearrangement uses TRBV11-2 and TRBJ1-2; D not resolved. Trimming pared 7 bases from V and 0 bases from J, leaving 12 bases between. Germline lookup yields CDR1 SGHAT and CDR2 FQNNGV. This CDR3 is 14 amino acids long. CDR3 in amino acids: CASTLTPTNYGYTF. DNA of the CDR3: TGTGCCAGCACCCTTACCCCCACTAACTATGGCTACACCTTC.

Only a few counts were recorded for this clone. The V gene is TRBV5-6, the J gene TRBJ2-3, with D possibly matching TRBD1 (6 bases). Germline V gene lookup returns CDR1 SGHDT and CDR2 YYEEEE. V was trimmed by 5 bases and J by 3 bases, leaving 22 bases between them. The CDR3 sequence is 17 residues long. Here the CDR3 reads CASRLTGDLRGTDTQYF. CDR3 coding DNA: TGTGCCAGCAGATTGACCGGGGACCTAAGGGGGACAGATACGCAGTATTTT. Variable domain in full (rest from reference TRBV5-6 and TRBJ2-3): DAGVTQSPTHLIKTRGQQVTLRCSPKSGHDTVSWYQQALGQGPQFIFQYYEEEERQRGNFPDRFSGHQFPNYSSELNVNALLLGDSALYLCASRLTGDLRGTDTQYFGPGTRLTVL.